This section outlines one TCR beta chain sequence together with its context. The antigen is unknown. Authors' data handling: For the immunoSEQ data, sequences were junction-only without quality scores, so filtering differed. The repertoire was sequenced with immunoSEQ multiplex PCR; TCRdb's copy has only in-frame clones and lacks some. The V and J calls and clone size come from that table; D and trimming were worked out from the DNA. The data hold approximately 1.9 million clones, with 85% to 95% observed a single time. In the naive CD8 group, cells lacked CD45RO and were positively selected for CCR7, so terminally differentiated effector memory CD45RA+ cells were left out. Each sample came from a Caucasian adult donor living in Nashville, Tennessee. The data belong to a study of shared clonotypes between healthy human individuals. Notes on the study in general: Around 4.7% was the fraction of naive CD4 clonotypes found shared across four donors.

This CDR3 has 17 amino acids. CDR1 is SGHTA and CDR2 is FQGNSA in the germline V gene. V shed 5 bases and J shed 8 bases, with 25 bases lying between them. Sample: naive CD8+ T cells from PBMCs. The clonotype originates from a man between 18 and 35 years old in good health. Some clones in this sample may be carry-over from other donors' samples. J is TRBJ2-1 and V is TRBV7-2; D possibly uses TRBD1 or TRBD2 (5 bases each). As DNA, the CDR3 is TGTGCCAGCAGCCTATGGGGGTTACGGCTTGGGGCCGATGAGCAGTTCTTC. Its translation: CASSLWGLRLGADEQFF.